The source of this T cell receptor beta chain is a study of blood T cell repertoires in COVID-19. Looking at the study overall: Whether acute or convalescent, the COVID-19 samples came from the United States, Italy and Spain.

In the original processing: Reference gene primer amplification in the assay estimated nucleated cell counts. Sequencing used immunoSEQ multiplex PCR; TCRdb keeps in-frame clones, though not all of them. D and trimming come from the DNA, and the V and J calls and clone size come from that table. The data show 250,000 to 350,000 clones, about nine tenths seen once. This sequence originates from a middle-aged woman who had recovered from COVID-19. Sequencing used peripheral blood.

For the CDR3, the DNA is TGCGCCAGCAGGTTATACCCCTCCCCGGTGCCCCTTTACGACCAAGAGACCCAGTACTTC. This sequence encodes CASRLYPSPVPLYDQETQYF. The rearrangement joins TRBV5-1 to TRBJ2-5; no clear D gene. The CDR3 has 20 amino acids. Deletions cut 5 bases from V and 0 bases from J, with 29 bases between. Germline CDR1 reads SGHRS; CDR2 reads YFSETQ.